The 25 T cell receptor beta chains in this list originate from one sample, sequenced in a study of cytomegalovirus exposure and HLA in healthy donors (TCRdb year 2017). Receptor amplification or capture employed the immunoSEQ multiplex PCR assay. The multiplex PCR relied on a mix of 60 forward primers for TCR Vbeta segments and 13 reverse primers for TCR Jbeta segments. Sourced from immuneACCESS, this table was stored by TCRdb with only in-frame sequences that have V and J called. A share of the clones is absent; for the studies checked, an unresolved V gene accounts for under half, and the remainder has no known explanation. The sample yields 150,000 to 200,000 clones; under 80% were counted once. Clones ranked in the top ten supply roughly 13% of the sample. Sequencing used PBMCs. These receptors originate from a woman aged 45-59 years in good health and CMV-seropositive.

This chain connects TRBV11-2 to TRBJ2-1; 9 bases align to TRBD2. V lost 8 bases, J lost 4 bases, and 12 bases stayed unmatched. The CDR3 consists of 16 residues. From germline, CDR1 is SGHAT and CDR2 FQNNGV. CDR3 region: CASGSGGARLYNEQFF. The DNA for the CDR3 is TGTGCCAGCGGTAGCGGGGGCGCAAGATTATACAATGAGCAGTTCTTC.

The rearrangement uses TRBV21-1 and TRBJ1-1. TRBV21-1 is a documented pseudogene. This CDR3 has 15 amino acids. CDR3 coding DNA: TGTGCCAGCAGCAAAATCGGTACGGCGGCGACTGAAGCTTTCTTT. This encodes CASSKIGTAATEAFF.

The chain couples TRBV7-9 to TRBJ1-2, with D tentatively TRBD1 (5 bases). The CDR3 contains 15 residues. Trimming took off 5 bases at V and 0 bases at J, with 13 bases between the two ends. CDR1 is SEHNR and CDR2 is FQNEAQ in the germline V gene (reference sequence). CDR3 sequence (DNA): TGTGCCAGCAGCCTAACAGGCGTTTCTAACTATGGCTACACCTTC. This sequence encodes CASSLTGVSNYGYTF. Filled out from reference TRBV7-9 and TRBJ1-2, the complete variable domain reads DTGVSQNPRHKITKRGQNVTFRCDPISEHNRLYWYRQTLGQGPEFLTYFQNEAQLEKSRLLSDRFSAERPKGSFSTLEIQRTEQGDSAMYLCASSLTGVSNYGYTFGSGTRLTVV.

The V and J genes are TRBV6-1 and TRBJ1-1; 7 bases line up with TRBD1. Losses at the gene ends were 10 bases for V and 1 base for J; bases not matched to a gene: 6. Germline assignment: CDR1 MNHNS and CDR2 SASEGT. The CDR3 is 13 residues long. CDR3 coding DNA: TGTGCCACCGGCCGGGACAGGAACACTGAAGCTTTCTTT. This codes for CATGRDRNTEAFF.

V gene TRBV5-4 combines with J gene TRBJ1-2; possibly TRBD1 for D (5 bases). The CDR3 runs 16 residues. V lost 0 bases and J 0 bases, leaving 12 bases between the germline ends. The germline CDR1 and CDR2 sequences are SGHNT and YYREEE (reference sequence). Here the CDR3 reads CASSLGAGPPNYGYTF. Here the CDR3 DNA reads TGTGCCAGCAGCTTGGGTGCGGGGCCCCCTAACTATGGCTACACCTTC. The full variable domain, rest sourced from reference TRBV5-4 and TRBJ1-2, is ETGVTQSPTHLIKTRGQQVTLRCSSQSGHNTVSWYQQALGQGPQFIFQYYREEENGRGNFPPRFSGLQFPNYSSELNVNALELDDSALYLCASSLGAGPPNYGYTFGSGTRLTVV.

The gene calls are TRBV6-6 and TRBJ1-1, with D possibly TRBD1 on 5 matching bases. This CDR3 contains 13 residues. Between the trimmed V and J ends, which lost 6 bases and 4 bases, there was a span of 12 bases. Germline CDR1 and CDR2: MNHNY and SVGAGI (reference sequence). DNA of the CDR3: TGTGCCAGCAGCAACACGGGGGGCACTGAAGCTTTCTTT. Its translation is CASSNTGGTEAFF.

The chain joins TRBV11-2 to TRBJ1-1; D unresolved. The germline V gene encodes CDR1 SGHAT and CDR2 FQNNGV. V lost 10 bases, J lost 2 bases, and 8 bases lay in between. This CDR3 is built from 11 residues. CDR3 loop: CATESNTEAFF. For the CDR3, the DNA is TGTGCCACCGAGAGTAACACTGAAGCTTTCTTT.

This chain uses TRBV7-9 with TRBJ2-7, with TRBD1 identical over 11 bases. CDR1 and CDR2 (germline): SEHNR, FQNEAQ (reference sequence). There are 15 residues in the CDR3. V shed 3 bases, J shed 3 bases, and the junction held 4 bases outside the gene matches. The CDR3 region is CASSLDRGLIYEQYF. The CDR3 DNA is TGTGCCAGCAGCTTGGACAGGGGGCTAATCTACGAGCAGTACTTC. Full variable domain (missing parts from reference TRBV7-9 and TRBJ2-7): DTGVSQNPRHKITKRGQNVTFRCDPISEHNRLYWYRQTLGQGPEFLTYFQNEAQLEKSRLLSDRFSAERPKGSFSTLEIQRTEQGDSAMYLCASSLDRGLIYEQYFGPGTRLTVT.

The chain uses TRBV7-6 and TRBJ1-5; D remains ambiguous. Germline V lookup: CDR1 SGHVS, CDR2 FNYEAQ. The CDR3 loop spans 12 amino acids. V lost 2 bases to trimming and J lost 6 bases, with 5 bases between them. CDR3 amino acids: CASSLRGQPQHF. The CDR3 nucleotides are TGTGCCAGCAGCTTACGGGGTCAGCCCCAGCATTTT.

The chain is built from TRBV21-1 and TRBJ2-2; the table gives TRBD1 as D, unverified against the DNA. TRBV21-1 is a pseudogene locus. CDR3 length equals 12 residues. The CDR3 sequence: CASSKAHRGVFF. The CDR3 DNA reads TGTGCCAGCAGCAAAGCACACAGGGGGGTGTTTTTT.

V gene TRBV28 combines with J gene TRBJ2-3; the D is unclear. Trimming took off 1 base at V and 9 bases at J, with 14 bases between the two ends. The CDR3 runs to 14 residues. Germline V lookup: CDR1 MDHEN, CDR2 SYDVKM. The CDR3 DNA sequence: TGTGCCAGCAGTTTATCTCCTGGAGAAAGCACGCAGTATTTT. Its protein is CASSLSPGESTQYF.

CDR3 DNA sequence: TGTGCCAGCAGCCAGGGTGGACTAGCGGGTGGCCGCGAGCAGTACTTC. Its protein product is CASSQGGLAGGREQYF. The V and J genes are TRBV4-2 and TRBJ2-7; 11 bases match TRBD2. CDR1 and CDR2 from the germline V gene are LGHNA and YNFKEQ. Trimming cost V 3 bases and J 6 bases; bases outside gene matches: 10. The CDR3 consists of 16 residues.

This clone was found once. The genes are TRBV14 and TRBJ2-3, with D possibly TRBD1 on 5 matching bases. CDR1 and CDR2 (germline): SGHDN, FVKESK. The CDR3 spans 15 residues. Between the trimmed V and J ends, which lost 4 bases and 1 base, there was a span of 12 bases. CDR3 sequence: CASSRRIRGTDTQYF. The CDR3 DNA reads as TGTGCCAGCAGCCGCCGGATCAGGGGCACAGATACGCAGTATTTT.

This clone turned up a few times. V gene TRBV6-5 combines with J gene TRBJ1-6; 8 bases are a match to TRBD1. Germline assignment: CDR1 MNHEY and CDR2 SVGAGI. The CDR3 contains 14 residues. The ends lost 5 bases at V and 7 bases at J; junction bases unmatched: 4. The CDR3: CASSRQGMNSPLHF. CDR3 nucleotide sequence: TGTGCCAGCAGTAGACAGGGGATGAATTCACCCCTCCACTTT.

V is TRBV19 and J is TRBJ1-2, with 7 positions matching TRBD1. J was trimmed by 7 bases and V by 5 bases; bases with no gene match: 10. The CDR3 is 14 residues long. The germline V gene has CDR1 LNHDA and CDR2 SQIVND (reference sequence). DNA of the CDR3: TGTGCCAGTAGTCCCCGGAGGGGGCTTAGTGGCTACACCTTC. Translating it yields CASSPRRGLSGYTF.

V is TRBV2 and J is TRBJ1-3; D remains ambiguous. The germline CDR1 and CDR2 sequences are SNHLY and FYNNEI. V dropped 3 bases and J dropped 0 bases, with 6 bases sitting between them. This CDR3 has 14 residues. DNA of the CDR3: TGTGCCAGCAGTGAGACAACCTCTGGAAACACCATATATTTT. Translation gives CASSETTSGNTIYF.

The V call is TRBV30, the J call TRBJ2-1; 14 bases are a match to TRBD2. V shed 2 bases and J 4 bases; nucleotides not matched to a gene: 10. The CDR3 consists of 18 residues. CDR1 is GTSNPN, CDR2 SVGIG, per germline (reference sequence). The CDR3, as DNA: TGTGCCTGGAGTTCGGGACTAGCGGGGGAGGATTTTTACAATGAGCAGTTCTTC. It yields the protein CAWSSGLAGEDFYNEQFF.

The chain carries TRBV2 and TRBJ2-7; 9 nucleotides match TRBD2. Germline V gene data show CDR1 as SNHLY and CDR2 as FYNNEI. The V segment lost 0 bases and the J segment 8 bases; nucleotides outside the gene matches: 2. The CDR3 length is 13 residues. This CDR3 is CASSEASGGQQYF. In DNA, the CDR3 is TGTGCCAGCAGTGAAGCCAGCGGGGGGCAGCAGTACTTC. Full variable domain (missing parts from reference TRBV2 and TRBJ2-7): EPEVTQTPSHQVTQMGQEVILRCVPISNHLYFYWYRQILGQKVEFLVSFYNNEISEKSEIFDDQFSVERPDGSNFTLKIRSTKLEDSAMYFCASSEASGGQQYFGPGTRLTVT.

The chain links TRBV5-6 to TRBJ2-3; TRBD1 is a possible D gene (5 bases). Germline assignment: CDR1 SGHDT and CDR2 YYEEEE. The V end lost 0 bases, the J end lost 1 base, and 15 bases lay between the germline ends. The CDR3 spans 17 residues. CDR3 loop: CASSLEGGQTGTDTQYF. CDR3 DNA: TGTGCCAGCAGCTTGGAGGGTGGACAAACAGGCACAGATACGCAGTATTTT.

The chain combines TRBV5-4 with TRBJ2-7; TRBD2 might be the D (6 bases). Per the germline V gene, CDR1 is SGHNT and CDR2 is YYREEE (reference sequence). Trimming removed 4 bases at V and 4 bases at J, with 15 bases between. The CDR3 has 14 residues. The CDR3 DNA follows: TGTGCCAGCAGCCCGGGACTTACCAAGTACGAGCAGTACTTC. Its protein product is CASSPGLTKYEQYF. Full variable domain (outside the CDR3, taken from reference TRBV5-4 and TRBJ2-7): ETGVTQSPTHLIKTRGQQVTLRCSSQSGHNTVSWYQQALGQGPQFIFQYYREEENGRGNFPPRFSGLQFPNYSSELNVNALELDDSALYLCASSPGLTKYEQYFGPGTRLTVT.

The CDR3 reads CASSTGQGGTYGYTF. The CDR3 DNA sequence: TGTGCCAGTAGTACCGGACAGGGAGGGACCTATGGCTACACCTTC. The rearrangement joins TRBV19 to TRBJ1-2, with TRBD1 matching 8 bases. Unmatched junction bases numbered 8, after V lost 4 bases and J lost 4 bases. Germline V gene sequence: CDR1 LNHDA, CDR2 SQIVND (reference sequence). The CDR3 is 15 amino acids.

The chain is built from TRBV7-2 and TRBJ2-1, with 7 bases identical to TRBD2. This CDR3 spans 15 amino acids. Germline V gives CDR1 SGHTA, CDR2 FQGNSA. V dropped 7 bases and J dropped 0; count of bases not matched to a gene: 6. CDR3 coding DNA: TGTGCCAGCACCCGCGGGGGAGGCTCCTACAATGAGCAGTTCTTC. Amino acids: CASTRGGGSYNEQFF.

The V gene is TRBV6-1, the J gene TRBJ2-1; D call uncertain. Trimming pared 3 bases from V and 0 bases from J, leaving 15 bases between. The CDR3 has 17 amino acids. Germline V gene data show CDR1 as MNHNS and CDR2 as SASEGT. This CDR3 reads CASSDPLDLSSYNEQFF. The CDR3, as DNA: TGTGCCAGCAGTGACCCACTCGATCTAAGCTCCTACAATGAGCAGTTCTTC.

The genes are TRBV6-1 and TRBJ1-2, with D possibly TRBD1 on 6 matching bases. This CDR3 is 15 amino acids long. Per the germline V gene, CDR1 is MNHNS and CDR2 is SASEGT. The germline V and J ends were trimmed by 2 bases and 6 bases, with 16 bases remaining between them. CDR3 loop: CASSETSGVGDGYTF. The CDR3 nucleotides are TGTGCCAGCAGTGAAACCTCAGGGGTGGGGGATGGCTACACCTTC.

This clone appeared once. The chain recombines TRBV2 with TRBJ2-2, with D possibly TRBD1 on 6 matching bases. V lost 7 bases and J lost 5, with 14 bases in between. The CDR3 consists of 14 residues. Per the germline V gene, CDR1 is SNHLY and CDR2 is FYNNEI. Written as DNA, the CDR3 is TGTGCCAGCACGTTGACAGGAAAGACCGGGGAGCTGTTTTTT. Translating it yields CASTLTGKTGELFF.